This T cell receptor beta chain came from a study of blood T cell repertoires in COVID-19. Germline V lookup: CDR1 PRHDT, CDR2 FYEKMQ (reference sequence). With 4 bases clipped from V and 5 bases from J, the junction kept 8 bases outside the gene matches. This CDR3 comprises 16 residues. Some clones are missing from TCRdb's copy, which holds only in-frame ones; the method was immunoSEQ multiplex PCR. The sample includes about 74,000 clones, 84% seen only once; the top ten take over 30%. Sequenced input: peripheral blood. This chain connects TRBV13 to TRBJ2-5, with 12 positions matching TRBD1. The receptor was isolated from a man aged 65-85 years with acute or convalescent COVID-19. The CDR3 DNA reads TGTGCCAGCAGCTCCCTGGGACAGGGGGCTCGGGAGACCCAGTACTTC. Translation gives CASSSLGQGARETQYF.